Presented here are 24 T cell receptor beta chains from one specimen sequenced in a study of OX40 agonist ivuxolimab in advanced cancers. The table came from immunoSEQ multiplex PCR; TCRdb's copy has only in-frame clones and leaves some out. The sample gives about 54,000 clones, approximately 90% of which show up once; around an eighth is in the top ten. The sample was CD4+ or CD8+ T cells sorted from blood, taken in a trial of the OX40 agonist ivuxolimab. The receptor source for this set is an adult with an advanced solid tumor such as melanoma, head and neck, liver or kidney cancer.

The V gene is TRBV7-2, the J gene TRBJ2-1; 8 nucleotides align to TRBD2. This CDR3 contains 13 residues. The junction had 6 bases not matched to a gene; V was cut back by 5 bases and J by 9 bases. The germline gives CDR1 SGHTA, CDR2 FQGNSA. CDR3 DNA: TGTGCCAGCAGCCCTCAGCGGGGGAGTGAGCAGTTCTTC. This sequence encodes CASSPQRGSEQFF.

This clone was seen only once. This chain links TRBV5-4 with TRBJ2-1; perhaps TRBD2 as D (5 bases). CDR1 SGHNT and CDR2 YYREEE come from the germline V gene (reference sequence). This CDR3 spans 13 amino acids. V shed 4 bases and J shed 4 bases, with 9 bases lying between them. CDR3 nucleotide sequence: TGTGCCAGCAGCGTGGGAGAGTACAATGAGCAGTTCTTC. Its translation is CASSVGEYNEQFF.

The J gene is TRBJ1-2, the V gene TRBV28; possibly TRBD1 for D (5 bases). V gave up 8 bases and J gave up 7 bases, with 17 bases separating them. The CDR3 runs to 13 residues. Germline V gene data show CDR1 as MDHEN and CDR2 as SYDVKM. The CDR3 bases are TGTGCCAGCTGGTCCCGCGGTGGGGGTGGCTACACCTTC. Protein product: CASWSRGGGGYTF.

The chain joins TRBV5-1 to TRBJ1-6; weak D call: TRBD1 (5 bases). Deletions cut 0 bases from V and 5 bases from J, with 12 bases between. Per germline, CDR1 SGHRS and CDR2 YFSETQ. The CDR3 runs 16 residues. CDR3 in amino acids: CASSLAQGHNNSPLHF. CDR3 DNA sequence: TGCGCCAGCAGCTTGGCTCAGGGTCATAATAATTCACCCCTCCACTTT.

This clone was recorded once. This sequence joins TRBV27 and TRBJ2-1, with a tentative D call TRBD2 (6 bases). The CDR3 covers 14 residues. Trimming stripped 9 bases from V and 7 bases from J, with 19 bases between. Germline V gene sequence: CDR1 MNHEY, CDR2 SMNVEV (reference sequence). DNA for the CDR3: TGTGCCAGTACTATGAGCAGGGCGGGGAATGAGCAGTTCTTC. Its translation: CASTMSRAGNEQFF.

The gene calls are TRBV19 and TRBJ2-4, with D maybe TRBD2 (5 bases). CDR3 length equals 17 residues. Germline V lookup: CDR1 LNHDA, CDR2 SQIVND (reference sequence). The V end was cut by 8 bases, the J end by 0 bases, with 20 bases between. Written as DNA, the CDR3 is TGTGCCAGTTCTGGGCGGATACAGCGGCTAGCCAAAAACATTCAGTACTTC. Translation: CASSGRIQRLAKNIQYF. The variable domain in full, with the rest retrieved from reference TRBV19 and TRBJ2-4, is DGGITQSPKYLFRKEGQNVTLSCEQNLNHDAMYWYRQDPGQGLRLIYYSQIVNDFQKGDIAEGYSVSREKKESFPLTVTSAQKNPTAFYLCASSGRIQRLAKNIQYFGAGTRLSVL.

The genes are TRBV6-6 and TRBJ1-4, with 7 bases identical to TRBD1. This CDR3 region has 14 residues. Germline values: CDR1 MNHNY, CDR2 SVGAGI (reference sequence). With 7 bases clipped from V and 8 bases from J, the junction kept 10 bases outside the gene matches. CDR3 DNA sequence: TGTGCCAGCACCAACCCTCGGACAGGAGAAAAACTGTTTTTT. Protein sequence: CASTNPRTGEKLFF.

This chain links TRBV30 with TRBJ1-4; 7 nucleotides line up with TRBD1. J lost 7 bases, V lost 4 bases, and 21 bases had no gene match. Looked up from germline, CDR1 is GTSNPN and CDR2 is SVGIG (reference sequence). The CDR3 sequence is 18 residues long. The CDR3 is CAWIHCKWAGGMTEKLFF. CDR3 bases: TGTGCCTGGATCCATTGCAAGTGGGCAGGGGGAATGACTGAAAAACTGTTTTTT.

This sequence joins TRBV18 and TRBJ2-1; possible D gene TRBD2, 6 bases. Germline assignment: CDR1 KGHSH and CDR2 LQKENI. CDR3 size: 14 residues. V gave up 5 bases and J gave up 6 bases, with 14 bases separating them. CDR3 bases: TGTGCCAGCTCAGTCCCTTATAGCGGCAATGAGCAGTTCTTC. It encodes CASSVPYSGNEQFF.

About this clone: This CDR3 is also generated by other DNA sequences in the sample. The gene calls are TRBV7-2 and TRBJ2-3; D gene uncertain. The CDR3 totals 14 residues. The V gene lost 2 bases and the J gene lost 0 bases, with 6 bases spanning the gap. Per the germline V gene, CDR1 is SGHTA and CDR2 is FQGNSA. Written as DNA, the CDR3 is TGTGCCAGCAGCTTATCACTCAGCACAGATACGCAGTATTTT. Translation: CASSLSLSTDTQYF.

Concerning this clone: One junction end does not reproduce the germline sequence, and a read error may be involved. The chain employs TRBV5-1 and TRBJ2-5; perhaps TRBD2 as D (6 bases). Germline values: CDR1 SGHRS, CDR2 YFSETQ. There are 14 residues in the CDR3. CDR3 in amino acids: CASSPRDFQETQYF. As DNA, the CDR3 is TGTGCCAGCAGCCCACGGGACTTCCAAGAGACCCAGTACTTC.

The chain employs TRBV2 and TRBJ2-5; D may be TRBD1 (5 bases). The J call is in doubt because the DNA end fits TRBJ2-7 better. The CDR3 contains 15 residues. Germline CDR1 is SNHLY and CDR2 is FYNNEI. CDR3 DNA: TGTGCCACCTCGCTTTTTACAGGTGTCGCGGACGAGCAGTACTTC. It yields the protein CATSLFTGVADEQYF.

The genes are TRBV6-5 and TRBJ2-1; the match to TRBD1 covers 7 bases. Germline values: CDR1 MNHEY, CDR2 SVGAGI. J gave up 9 bases and V 6 bases, and 8 bases lay outside the gene matches. The CDR3 contains 13 residues. The CDR3 here is CASRRDSTAEQFF. The CDR3 nucleotides are TGTGCCAGCAGACGGGACAGTACGGCTGAGCAGTTCTTC.

As DNA, the CDR3 is TGCGCCAGCAGTGAGTCGAGTGAAAAACTGTTTTTT. This encodes CASSESSEKLFF. The chain uses TRBV10-2 and TRBJ1-4; D is unresolved. This CDR3 contains 12 residues. Germline V gene data show CDR1 as WSHSY and CDR2 as SAAADI. Trimming took off 0 bases at V and 7 bases at J, with 3 bases between the two ends.

The chain's CDR3 is CASSRGQGYTGELFF. CDR3 sequence (DNA): TGTGCCAGCAGCCGGGGACAGGGGTATACCGGGGAGCTGTTTTTT. The chain joins TRBV5-4 to TRBJ2-2, with 10 bases aligning to TRBD1. This CDR3 is built from 15 residues. CDR1 is SGHNT and CDR2 is YYREEE in the germline V gene (reference sequence). V shed 4 bases, J shed 5 bases, and the junction held 5 bases outside the gene matches.

V gene TRBV28 combines with J gene TRBJ2-7, with D possibly TRBD2 on 6 matching bases. The germline V gene encodes CDR1 MDHEN and CDR2 SYDVKM. V shed 5 bases and J shed 1 base, with 15 bases lying between them. This CDR3 spans 15 amino acids. The CDR3 region has the DNA TGTGCCAGCAGTGTCACCGGGACTGGTTCCTACGAGCAGTACTTC. It is translated as CASSVTGTGSYEQYF.

The CDR3 region has the DNA TGTGCCAGCAGCTTAGGTTCGCGGAGGACTGAAGCTTTCTTT. Encoded protein: CASSLGSRRTEAFF. The V gene is TRBV11-2, the J gene TRBJ1-1; D not resolved. V was clipped by 1 base and J by 5 bases, with 11 bases between them. Germline-derived CDR1 and CDR2 are SGHAT and FQNNGV. This CDR3 comprises 14 residues.

V gene TRBV5-4 combines with J gene TRBJ2-1; D is undetermined. V gave up 0 bases and J gave up 4 bases, with 5 bases separating them. Germline CDR1 and CDR2: SGHNT and YYREEE (reference sequence). The CDR3 contains 13 residues. The CDR3 sequence: CASSLATYNEQFF. CDR3 nucleotide sequence: TGTGCCAGCAGCTTGGCCACATACAATGAGCAGTTCTTC.

J is TRBJ2-7 and V is TRBV21-1. TRBV21-1 is a listed pseudogene. The CDR3 has 12 residues. CDR3 bases: TGTGCCAGCAGCAAGGAAGGTTACGAGCAGTACTTC. Its translation: CASSKEGYEQYF.

The V call is TRBV7-9, the J call TRBJ2-3, with a weak D call TRBD2 (5 bases). CDR3 length: 13 residues. V lost 5 bases, J lost 3 bases, and 9 bases lay in between. Germline assignment: CDR1 SEHNR and CDR2 FQNEAQ (reference sequence). The CDR3: CASSGRETDTQYF. Written as DNA, the CDR3 is TGTGCCAGCAGCGGTCGGGAAACAGATACGCAGTATTTT. The whole variable domain, filled in from reference TRBV7-9 and TRBJ2-3, reads DTGVSQNPRHKITKRGQNVTFRCDPISEHNRLYWYRQTLGQGPEFLTYFQNEAQLEKSRLLSDRFSAERPKGSFSTLEIQRTEQGDSAMYLCASSGRETDTQYFGPGTRLTVL.

The genes are TRBV10-3 and TRBJ2-7, with D perhaps matching TRBD2 (5 bases). The CDR3 is 16 amino acids. Germline V gene lookup returns CDR1 ENHRY and CDR2 SYGVKD. The ends were cut back, 4 bases at V and 3 bases at J, with 19 bases in the middle. This chain's CDR3 is CAISATGNSFSYEQYF. In DNA, the CDR3 is TGTGCCATCAGTGCCACGGGAAACTCTTTTAGCTACGAGCAGTACTTC.

This chain links TRBV7-9 with TRBJ2-5; 12 positions match TRBD1. This CDR3 contains 15 residues. Germline values: CDR1 SEHNR, CDR2 FQNEAQ (reference sequence). The V and J ends lost 6 bases and 5 bases, in that order; junction bases with no gene match: 7. Here the CDR3 DNA reads TGTGCCAGCAGTCCCGGGACAGGGGGCTCGGAGACCCAGTACTTC. It yields the protein CASSPGTGGSETQYF.

V gene TRBV7-8 combines with J gene TRBJ1-5; weak D call: TRBD1 (6 bases). The CDR3 has 14 amino acids. Per germline, CDR1 SGHVS and CDR2 FQNEAQ. V shed 1 base and J shed 7 bases, with 11 bases lying between them. The CDR3 nucleotides read TGTGCCAGCAGCTTAGGACAGGCCTGGCAGCCCCAGCATTTT. Amino acids: CASSLGQAWQPQHF.

J is TRBJ1-5 and V is TRBV27; D possibly corresponds to TRBD1 (6 bases). CDR1 and CDR2 (germline): MNHEY, SMNVEV (reference sequence). This CDR3 is built from 16 residues. V lost 2 bases, J lost 0 bases, and 11 bases lay in between. Here the CDR3 reads CASSLGGRGSNQPQHF. For the CDR3, the DNA is TGTGCCAGCAGTTTAGGAGGCAGGGGTAGCAATCAGCCCCAGCATTTT.